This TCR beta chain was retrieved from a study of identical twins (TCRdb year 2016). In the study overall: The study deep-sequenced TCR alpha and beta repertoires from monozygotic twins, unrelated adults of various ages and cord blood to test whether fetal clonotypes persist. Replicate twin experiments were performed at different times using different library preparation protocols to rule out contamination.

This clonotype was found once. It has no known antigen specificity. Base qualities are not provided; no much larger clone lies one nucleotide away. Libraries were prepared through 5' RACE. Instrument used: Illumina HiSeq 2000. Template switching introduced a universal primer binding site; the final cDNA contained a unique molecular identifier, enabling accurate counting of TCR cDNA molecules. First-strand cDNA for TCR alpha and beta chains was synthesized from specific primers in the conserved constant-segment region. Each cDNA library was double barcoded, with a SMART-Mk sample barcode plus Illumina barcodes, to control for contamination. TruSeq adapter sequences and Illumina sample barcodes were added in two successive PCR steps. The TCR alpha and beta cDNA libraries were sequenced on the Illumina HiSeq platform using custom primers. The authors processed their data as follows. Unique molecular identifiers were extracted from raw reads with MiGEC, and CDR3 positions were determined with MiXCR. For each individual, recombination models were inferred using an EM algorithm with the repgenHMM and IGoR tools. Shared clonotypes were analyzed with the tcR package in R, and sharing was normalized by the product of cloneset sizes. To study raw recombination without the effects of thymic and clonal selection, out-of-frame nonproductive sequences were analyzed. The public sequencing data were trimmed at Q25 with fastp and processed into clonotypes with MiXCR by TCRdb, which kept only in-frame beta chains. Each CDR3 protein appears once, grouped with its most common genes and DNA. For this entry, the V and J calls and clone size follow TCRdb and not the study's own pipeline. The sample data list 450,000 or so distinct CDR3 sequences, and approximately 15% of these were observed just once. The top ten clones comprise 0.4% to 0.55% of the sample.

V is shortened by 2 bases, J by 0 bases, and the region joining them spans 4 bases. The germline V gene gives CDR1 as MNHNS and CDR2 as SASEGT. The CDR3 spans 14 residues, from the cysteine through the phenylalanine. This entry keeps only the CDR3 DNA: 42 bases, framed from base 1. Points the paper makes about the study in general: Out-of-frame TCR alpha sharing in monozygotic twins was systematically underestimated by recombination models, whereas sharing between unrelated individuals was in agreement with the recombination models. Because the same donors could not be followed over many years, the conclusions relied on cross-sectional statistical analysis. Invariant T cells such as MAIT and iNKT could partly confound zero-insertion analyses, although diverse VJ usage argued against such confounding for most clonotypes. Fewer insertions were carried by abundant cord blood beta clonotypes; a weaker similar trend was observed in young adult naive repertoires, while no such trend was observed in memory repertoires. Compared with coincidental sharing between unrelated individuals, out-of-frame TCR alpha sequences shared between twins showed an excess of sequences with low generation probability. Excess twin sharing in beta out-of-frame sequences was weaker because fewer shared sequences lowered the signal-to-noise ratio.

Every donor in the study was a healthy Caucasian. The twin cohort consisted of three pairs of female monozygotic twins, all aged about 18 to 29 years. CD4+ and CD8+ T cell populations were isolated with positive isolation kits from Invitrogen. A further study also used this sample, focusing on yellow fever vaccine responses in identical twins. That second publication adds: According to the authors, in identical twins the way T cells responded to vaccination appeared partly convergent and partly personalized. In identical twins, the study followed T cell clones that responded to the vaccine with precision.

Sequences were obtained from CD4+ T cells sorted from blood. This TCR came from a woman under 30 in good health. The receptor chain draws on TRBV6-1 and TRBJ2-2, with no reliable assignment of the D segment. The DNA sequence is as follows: TGTGCCAGCAGTGAAAACACGAACACCGGGGAGCTGTTTTTT. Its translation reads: CASSENTNTGELFF.